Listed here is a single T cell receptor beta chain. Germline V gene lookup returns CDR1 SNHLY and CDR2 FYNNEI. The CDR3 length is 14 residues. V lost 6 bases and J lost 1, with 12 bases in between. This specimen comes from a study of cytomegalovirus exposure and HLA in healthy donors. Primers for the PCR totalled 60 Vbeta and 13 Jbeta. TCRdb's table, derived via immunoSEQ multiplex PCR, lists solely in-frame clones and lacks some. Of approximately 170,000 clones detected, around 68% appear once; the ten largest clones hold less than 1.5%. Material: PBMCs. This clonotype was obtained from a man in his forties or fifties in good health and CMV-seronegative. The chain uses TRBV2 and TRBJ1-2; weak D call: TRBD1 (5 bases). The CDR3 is CASRIIDSNYGYTF. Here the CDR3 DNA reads TGTGCCAGCAGGATTATCGACAGTAACTATGGCTACACCTTC.